The 17 T cell receptor beta chains below were found in one sample sequenced in a study of brain T cells in children with intractable seizures. The method was immunoSEQ multiplex PCR; TCRdb's version includes in-frame clones alone and lacks a portion of them. The table lists 110,000 or so clones, around 94% of them singletons, with 3.8% in the top ten. This material consisted of peripheral blood, taken at surgery. The receptors shown here come from a boy under three years old with hemimegalencephaly and intractable seizures.

The genes are TRBV23-1 and TRBJ2-2; TRBD1 matches at 8 bases. TRBV23-1 has ORF status, its function being uncertain. This CDR3 spans 15 amino acids. The V gene end was trimmed by 3 bases and the J gene end by 9 bases; junction bases not matched to a gene: 9. CDR3 sequence (DNA): TGCGCCAGCAGTCAGGAAGACAGGGGCCGGCGGGAGCTGTTTTTT. Translating gives CASSQEDRGRRELFF.

V gene TRBV2 combines with J gene TRBJ2-6, with D perhaps matching TRBD2 (6 bases). Deletions cut 7 bases from V and 0 bases from J, with 10 bases between. The CDR3 is 15 residues long. The germline V gene encodes CDR1 SNHLY and CDR2 FYNNEI. As DNA, the CDR3 is TGTGCCAGCACTTTGGAGGGCTCTGGGGCCAACGTCCTGACTTTC. Translating gives CASTLEGSGANVLTF.

The chain is built from TRBV9 and TRBJ2-7; D gene uncertain. CDR1 and CDR2 (germline): SGDLS, YYNGEE. V was cut by 0 bases and J by 7 bases, with 14 bases left in between. The CDR3 length is 14 residues. The DNA of the CDR3 is TGTGCCAGCAGCGTAGACCCCGTCCTGGGGGAGCAGTACTTC. Its protein is CASSVDPVLGEQYF.

The DNA of the CDR3 is TGTGCCAGCAGTTACGGGCCCCCCGGGTTCGAGCAGTACTTC. Translation: CASSYGPPGFEQYF. The chain uses TRBV6-5 and TRBJ2-7; D is unresolved. Trimming stripped 2 bases from V and 6 bases from J, with 14 bases between. The germline gives CDR1 MNHEY, CDR2 SVGAGI. This CDR3 region has 14 residues.

This clone came up once. This chain uses TRBV11-2 with TRBJ2-1; 13 bases fit TRBD2. Germline CDR1 is SGHAT and CDR2 is FQNNGV. V dropped 5 bases and J dropped 3; count of bases not matched to a gene: 13. The CDR3 sequence is 19 residues long. The CDR3 region is CASSRPRTSGSVNYNEQFF. For the CDR3, the DNA is TGTGCCAGCAGCCGCCCCCGGACTAGCGGGAGCGTCAACTACAATGAGCAGTTCTTC.

The chain couples TRBV3-1 (or the pseudogene TRBV3-2) to TRBJ2-4, with unresolved D. This CDR3 spans 12 amino acids. Germline V gene data show CDR1 as LGHDT and CDR2 as YNNKEL (reference sequence). Trimming took off 3 bases at V and 6 bases at J, with 6 bases between the two ends. CDR3 sequence (DNA): TGTGCCAGCAGCCACGGTGGAAACATTCAGTACTTC. Its translation: CASSHGGNIQYF.

This clone was seen only once. The chain carries TRBV5-4 and TRBJ2-3, with D uncertain. This CDR3 region has 14 residues. Germline-derived CDR1 and CDR2 are SGHNT and YYREEE (reference sequence). Trimming removed 4 bases at V and 4 bases at J, with 13 bases between. The CDR3 coding sequence is TGTGCCAGCAGCGCCCTGGGTAGTCCAGATACGCAGTATTTT. Translation gives CASSALGSPDTQYF.

This clone has a single count. CDR3 sequence reads: CAWSWGLARGYEQYF. CDR3 sequence (DNA): TGTGCCTGGAGTTGGGGCCTAGCGCGCGGCTACGAGCAGTACTTC. This sequence joins TRBV30 and TRBJ2-7, with D tentatively TRBD2 (6 bases). Trimming cost V 2 bases and J 3 bases, with 17 bases left between them. The CDR3 spans 15 residues. The germline V gene has CDR1 GTSNPN and CDR2 SVGIG (reference sequence).

The chain joins TRBV5-1 to TRBJ2-1; maybe TRBD2 (6 bases). Germline V gives CDR1 SGHRS, CDR2 YFSETQ. The CDR3 runs to 15 residues. Trimming took off 0 bases at V and 4 bases at J, with 11 bases between the two ends. The CDR3 sequence is CASSLEGLKYNEQFF. CDR3 DNA: TGCGCCAGCAGCTTGGAGGGACTTAAGTACAATGAGCAGTTCTTC.

The genes are TRBV7-9 and TRBJ2-1; 8 bases agree with TRBD2. The germline V gene encodes CDR1 SEHNR and CDR2 FQNEAQ (reference sequence). CDR3 length: 16 residues. The V gene end was trimmed by 11 bases and the J gene end by 5 bases; junction bases not matched to a gene: 17. The CDR3 nucleotides are TGTGCCTCTCGGAAACCGGACGGGAGGGCCGACAATGAGCAGTTCTTC. This encodes CASRKPDGRADNEQFF.

V and J are TRBV4-1 and TRBJ2-1; no reliable D call. Looked up from germline, CDR1 is MGHRA and CDR2 is YSYEKL. Trimming stripped 1 base from V and 6 bases from J, with 25 bases between. This CDR3 has 19 amino acids. The DNA of the CDR3 is TGCGCCAGCAGCCAAGGGCCCCTCCGTACTAAGCTCGGAAGCAATGAGCAGTTCTTC. Its protein product is CASSQGPLRTKLGSNEQFF.

The chain combines TRBV10-3 with TRBJ2-5; D not resolved. From germline, CDR1 is ENHRY and CDR2 SYGVKD. V was clipped by 3 bases and J by 5 bases, with 10 bases between them. There are 13 residues in the CDR3. The CDR3 coding sequence is TGTGCCATCAGTGAAATGGCGACGGAGACCCAGTACTTC. Translation: CAISEMATETQYF.

The chain links TRBV5-1 to TRBJ2-5; no definite D call. The CDR3 totals 12 residues. Germline CDR1 SGHRS, CDR2 YFSETQ. Trimming pared 6 bases from V and 2 bases from J, leaving 8 bases between. Here the CDR3 reads CASMADQETQYF. The CDR3 DNA reads TGCGCCAGCATGGCGGATCAAGAGACCCAGTACTTC.

On this clone: At one of its ends the junction is not consistent with the germline gene, which may arise from a read error. V usage is TRBV10-2 and J usage is TRBJ2-2; 10 bases map to TRBD1. The CDR3 loop spans 17 amino acids. Germline values: CDR1 WSHSY, CDR2 SAAADI. The DNA of the CDR3 is TGCGCCACCAGTGTTTTCGCGACAGGGGGCGCGGGCGGGGAGCTGTTTTTT. Protein: CATSVFATGGAGGELFF.

This chain joins TRBV29-1 and TRBJ2-7; 8 nucleotides line up with TRBD1. Germline CDR1 SQVTM, CDR2 ANQGSEA. The junction had 10 bases not matched to a gene; V was cut back by 6 bases and J by 6 bases. The CDR3 totals 13 residues. CDR3 sequence reads: CSVIRGPGPEQYF. The CDR3 DNA follows: TGCAGCGTCATCAGGGGGCCGGGACCCGAGCAGTACTTC.

The V gene is TRBV7-2, the J gene TRBJ1-5; D gene ambiguous. Germline CDR1 SGHTA, CDR2 FQGNSA. V dropped 4 bases and J dropped 0 bases, with 10 bases sitting between them. The CDR3 has 15 amino acids. Written as DNA, the CDR3 is TGTGCCAGCAGCTCCCGGGCGGGTAGCAATCAGCCCCAGCATTTT. Protein: CASSSRAGSNQPQHF. The variable domain in full, with the rest retrieved from reference TRBV7-2 and TRBJ1-5, is GAGVSQSPSNKVTEKGKDVELRCDPISGHTALYWYRQSLGQGLEFLIYFQGNSAPDKSGLPSDRFSAERTGGSVSTLTIQRTQQEDSAVYLCASSSRAGSNQPQHFGDGTRLSIL.

The chain couples TRBV18 to TRBJ2-7, with 9 nucleotides matching TRBD1. V shed 3 bases and J 5 bases; nucleotides not matched to a gene: 2. The germline CDR1 and CDR2 sequences are KGHSH and LQKENI. This CDR3 contains 13 residues. Written as DNA, the CDR3 is TGTGCCAGCTCACCCACAGGGGGCAACGAGCAGTACTTC. The encoded protein is CASSPTGGNEQYF.